Here is one T cell receptor beta chain with its context. A single count supports this clone. It lacks a known antigen. No base qualities exist here, and no much larger clone lies one base off it. These data are taken from a study of OX40 agonist ivuxolimab in advanced cancers. Study-wide context: Ivuxolimab was an agonistic, fully human IgG2 monoclonal antibody directed against OX40 (CD134), a costimulatory receptor. Intravenous ivuxolimab was administered to patients every 2 weeks at six dose levels: 0.01, 0.1, 0.3, 1.5, 3 and 10 mg/kg. Of the 52 patients in dose escalation, approximately 20 had hepatocellular carcinoma, about 15 had melanoma, 9 had renal cell carcinoma and 9 had head and neck cancer. In the dose-escalation cohort, around four fifths of patients were male, and the mean age was around 60 years with a range of about 23 to 79. Patients were allowed to have had prior anti-PD-1, anti-PD-L1 or anti-CTLA-4 therapy, and approximately 43% of the dose-escalation patients had previously received checkpoint inhibitors. Three dose-escalation patients achieved partial responses, one with hepatocellular carcinoma and two with cutaneous melanoma. The purpose of peripheral TCRbeta sequencing was to test whether ivuxolimab changed TCR sequence diversity and led to clonal T-cell expansion. The monotherapy dose-escalation portion (N ≈ 52 patients) of the phase I ivuxolimab trial is reported in the paper.

Patients with autoimmune disease history or receiving systemic immunosuppression were excluded from the trial. Peripheral blood for TCR sequencing was collected from all dose cohorts at baseline, on cycle 4 day 1, and on cycle 7 day 1. Samples were obtained from an open-label, multicenter, first-in-human phase I dose-escalation trial of ivuxolimab. The trial enrolled adults with locally advanced or metastatic head and neck squamous cell, hepatocellular, melanoma or renal cell carcinoma. Before TCR sequencing, CD4+ T cells and CD8+ T cells were sorted from peripheral blood as separate populations. Genomic DNA was isolated from the sorted cells so that the TCRbeta CDR3 region could be sequenced. The immunoSEQ Assay was used to sequence the TCRbeta CDR3 regions. Here the immuneACCESS table is served through TCRdb, limited to in-frame sequences with V and J called. Missing clones are a known gap in these copies; in checked studies unresolved V genes cover under half, and the rest lacks a known reason. This sample is represented by some 100,000 clones; roughly 89% of them were singletons. Clones ranked in the top ten supply about 0.87% of the sample.

The paper's findings and limits, for the study overall: The antigen specificity of the clonally expanded peripheral T cells was not determined. In partial responders in the 0.1-3.0 mg/kg groups, normalized peripheral clonal expansion was found to be among the lowest, especially among CD8+ T cells. Clonal expansion of both CD4+ and CD8+ blood T cells was observed from baseline to week 6 at doses 0.1 to 3.0 mg/kg. After ivuxolimab, CD8+ T cells had more expanded clones than CD4+ T cells on average. Low levels of normalized T-cell clonal expansion were also seen in some patients who did not respond.

V was cut back by 0 bases and J by 7 bases, leaving a gap of 11 bases between them. The CDR3 has 15 amino acids, counting the end cysteine and phenylalanine. CDR3 DNA only is kept here, 45 bases in frame from base 1. The CDR1 and CDR2 encoded by the germline V gene are SGHRS and YFSETQ. The sample in question was CD4+ or CD8+ T cells sorted from blood, obtained in a trial of the OX40 agonist ivuxolimab. The chain is made from TRBV5-1 and TRBJ1-6; no D gene is confidently identified. This sequence originates from an adult with an advanced solid tumor such as melanoma, head and neck, liver or kidney cancer. The nucleotide sequence reads TGCGCCAGCAGCTTGGATGCAGGTAGCAATTCACCCCTCCACTTT. Translation gives CASSLDAGSNSPLHF. The CDR3 plus the reference TRBV5-1 and TRBJ1-6 genes for the other parts give the full variable domain: KAGVTQTPRYLIKTRGQQVTLSCSPISGHRSVSWYQQTPGQGLQFLFEYFSETQRNKGNFPGRFSGRQFSNSRSEMNVSTLELGDSALYLCASSLDAGSNSPLHFGNGTRLTVT.